A single sample gave rise to the 6 T cell receptor beta chains below, sequenced in a study of Ad26.COV2.S vaccination and SARS-CoV-2 variants. Indicated treatment: around 19 received Ad26.COV2.S at low or high dose, single or two shots; roughly five received placebo; per-sample allocation not given. Day 63 after the first vaccine or placebo injection was the time point for sampling. Repertoires were generated with immunoSEQ multiplex PCR, while TCRdb's copy carries only in-frame clones and drops some. Found here are a few hundred thousand clones, approximately 87% of them singletons; the top ten hold 3.6%. The input for sequencing was peripheral blood, taken in a trial of Ad26.COV2.S vaccine versus placebo. The receptors stem from a person between 18 and 59 years old who received the Ad26.COV2.S COVID-19 vaccine or a placebo.

This clone was detected once. This chain links TRBV28 with TRBJ1-1; no reliable D call. The germline V and J ends were trimmed by 3 bases and 10 bases, with 15 bases remaining between them. The CDR3 runs 13 residues. Per the germline V gene, CDR1 is MDHEN and CDR2 is SYDVKM. CDR3 bases: TGTGCCAGCAGTTTCTCAGACTTGCCAGGAGCTTTCTTT. This gives the protein CASSFSDLPGAFF.

This chain links TRBV6-5 with TRBJ2-7; D may match TRBD1 or TRBD2 (6 bases each). The length of the CDR3 is 13 residues. Per germline, CDR1 MNHEY and CDR2 SVGAGI. V gave up 2 bases and J gave up 4 bases, with 9 bases separating them. This chain's CDR3 is CASSYGGPYEQYF. CDR3 coding DNA: TGTGCCAGCAGTTACGGGGGGCCTTACGAGCAGTACTTC.

The chain employs TRBV6-5 and TRBJ2-3, with D perhaps TRBD2 (5 bases). Germline values: CDR1 MNHEY, CDR2 SVGAGI. V was pared by 4 bases and J by 6 bases, with 14 bases between. The CDR3 covers 14 residues. As DNA, the CDR3 is TGTGCCAGCAGTTTAGGACTCGGGTTGGATACGCAGTATTTT. Amino acids: CASSLGLGLDTQYF.

The chain carries TRBV15 and TRBJ2-1; D remains unclear. The CDR3 covers 14 residues. The V end was cut by 0 bases, the J end by 6 bases, with 9 bases between. Germline values: CDR1 LNHNV, CDR2 YYDKDF (reference sequence). DNA of the CDR3: TGTGCCACCAGCAGAGATTATAAAGTCAATGAGCAGTTCTTC. Encoded protein: CATSRDYKVNEQFF.

In the case of this clone: The CDR3 does not close with the conserved phenylalanine or tryptophan, likely indicating a read error. The DNA is omitted, as the CDR3 cannot be located on it reliably, and the CDR3 follows TCRdb's listing. The rearrangement joins TRBV2 to TRBJ1-6; the table assigns TRBD1, which was not confirmed against the DNA. The CDR3 adds up to 12 amino acids, both ends counted. The V gene's germline CDR1 is SNHLY and CDR2 FYNNEI. The CDR3 protein is CASSPGQTTTGL.

The chain is built from TRBV27 and TRBJ1-6, with D unresolved. V was clipped by 5 bases and J by 6 bases, with 11 bases between them. The V gene's germline CDR1 is MNHEY and CDR2 SMNVEV (reference sequence). CDR3 size: 14 residues. CDR3 DNA: TGTGCCAGCAGTCGCGGGGTTCGTAATTCACCCCTCCACTTT. Translating gives CASSRGVRNSPLHF.